The clone carrying this T cell receptor (beta chain) has more than one count but fewer than ten. This CDR3 is built from 16 residues. From germline, CDR1 is SNHLY and CDR2 FYNNEI. Deletions cut 2 bases from V and 0 bases from J, with 13 bases between. This record comes from a study of Graves' ophthalmopathy and Graves' hyperthyroidism. Beta-chain TCR CDR3 regions were amplified from RNA transcripts. HTBI primers were employed in first-round RT-PCR, then a second-round multiplex PCR followed. TCRdb ran MiXCR on the multiplex PCR reads and lists one entry per CDR3 protein. The data contain over a million distinct CDR3 sequences, about 35% of them singletons.

Sample: peripheral blood or thyroid tissue (not recorded which). The TCR comes from an adult man with Graves' hyperthyroidism. The rearrangement links TRBV2 to TRBJ1-1; D is unclear. The CDR3, as DNA: TGTGCCAGCAGTGAAAGGGCAGGCAGACTGAACACTGAAGCTTTCTTT. Its protein product is CASSERAGRLNTEAFF. The variable domain in full, with the rest retrieved from reference TRBV2 and TRBJ1-1, is EPEVTQTPSHQVTQMGQEVILRCVPISNHLYFYWYRQILGQKVEFLVSFYNNEISEKSEIFDDQFSVERPDGSNFTLKIRSTKLEDSAMYFCASSERAGRLNTEAFFGQGTRLTVV.